Given below is one T cell receptor (beta chain) in context. The same CDR3 is also encoded by other DNA sequences in this sample. In the authors' methods: Estimation of nucleated cell counts was performed using reference gene primer amplification. Clones were read by immunoSEQ multiplex PCR, and TCRdb kept only the in-frame ones, dropping some. V, J and clone size derive from that table, while D and trimming were established from the DNA sequence. This sample has approximately 24,000 clones; around 87% occur once, and the top ten carry about 25%. This sample is drawn from a study of blood T cell repertoires in COVID-19. The sample taken for sequencing was peripheral blood. The receptor comes from a human donor with active COVID-19. The donor label of this sample is uncertain.

DNA for the CDR3: TGTGCCAGCAGTCCCGGGACAGGGGCCAATGAGCAGTTCTTC. Translation gives CASSPGTGANEQFF. The V gene is TRBV7-3, the J gene TRBJ2-1, with 10 bases fitting TRBD1. The CDR3 is 14 residues long. V was clipped by 6 bases and J by 6 bases; unmatched bases: 5. Per germline, CDR1 SGHTA and CDR2 FQGTGA.